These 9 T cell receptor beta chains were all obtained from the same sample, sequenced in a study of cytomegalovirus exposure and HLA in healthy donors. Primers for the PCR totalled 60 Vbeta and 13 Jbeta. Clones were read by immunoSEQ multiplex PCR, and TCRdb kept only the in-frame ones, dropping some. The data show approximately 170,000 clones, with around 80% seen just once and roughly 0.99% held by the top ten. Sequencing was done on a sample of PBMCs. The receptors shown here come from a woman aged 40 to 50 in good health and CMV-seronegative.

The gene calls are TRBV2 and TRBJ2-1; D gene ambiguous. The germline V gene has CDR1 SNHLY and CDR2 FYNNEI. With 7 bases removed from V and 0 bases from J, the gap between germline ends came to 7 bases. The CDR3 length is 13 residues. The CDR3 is CASTSSSYNEQFF. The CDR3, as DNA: TGTGCCAGCACGTCGAGCTCCTACAATGAGCAGTTCTTC.

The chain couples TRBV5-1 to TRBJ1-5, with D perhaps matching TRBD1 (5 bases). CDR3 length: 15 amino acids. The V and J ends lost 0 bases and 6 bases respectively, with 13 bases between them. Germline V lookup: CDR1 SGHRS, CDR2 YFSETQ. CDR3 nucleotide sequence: TGCGCCAGCAGCTTGGGTCAGGGAATGGGTCAGCCCCAGCATTTT. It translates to CASSLGQGMGQPQHF.

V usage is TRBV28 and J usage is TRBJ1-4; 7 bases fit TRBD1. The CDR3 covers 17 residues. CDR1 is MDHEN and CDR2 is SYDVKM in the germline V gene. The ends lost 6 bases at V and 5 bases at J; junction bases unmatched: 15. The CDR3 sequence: CASSVAHSPGQNEKLFF. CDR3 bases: TGTGCCAGCAGCGTGGCCCATTCACCGGGACAGAATGAAAAACTGTTTTTT.

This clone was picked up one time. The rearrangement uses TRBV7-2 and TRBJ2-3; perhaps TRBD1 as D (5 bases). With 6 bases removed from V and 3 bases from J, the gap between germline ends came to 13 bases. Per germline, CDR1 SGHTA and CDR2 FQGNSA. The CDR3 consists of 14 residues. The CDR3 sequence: CASRPSRGTDTQYF. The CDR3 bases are TGTGCCAGCAGGCCGTCTAGGGGAACAGATACGCAGTATTTT.

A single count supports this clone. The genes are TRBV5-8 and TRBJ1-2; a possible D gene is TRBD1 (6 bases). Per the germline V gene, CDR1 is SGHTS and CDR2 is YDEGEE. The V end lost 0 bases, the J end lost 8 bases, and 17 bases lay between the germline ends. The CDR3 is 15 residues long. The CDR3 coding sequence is TGTGCCAGCAGCTTGGAACAGGGTAAAGGAAGAGGCTACACCTTC. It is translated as CASSLEQGKGRGYTF.

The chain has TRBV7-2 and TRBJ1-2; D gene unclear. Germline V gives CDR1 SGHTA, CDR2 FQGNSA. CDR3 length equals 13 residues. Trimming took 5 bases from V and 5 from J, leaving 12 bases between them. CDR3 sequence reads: CASSPPPGYGYTF. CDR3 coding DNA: TGTGCCAGCAGCCCCCCCCCGGGTTATGGCTACACCTTC.

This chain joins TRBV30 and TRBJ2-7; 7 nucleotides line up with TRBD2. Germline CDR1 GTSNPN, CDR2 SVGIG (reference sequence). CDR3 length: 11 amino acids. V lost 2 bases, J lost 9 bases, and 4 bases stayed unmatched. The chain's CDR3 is CAWSPREGQYF. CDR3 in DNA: TGTGCCTGGAGTCCTAGGGAGGGGCAGTACTTC.

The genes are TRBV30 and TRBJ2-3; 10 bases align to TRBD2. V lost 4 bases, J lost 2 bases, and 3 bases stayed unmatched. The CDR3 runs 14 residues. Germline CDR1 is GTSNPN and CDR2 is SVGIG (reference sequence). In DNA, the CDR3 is TGTGCCTGGACTAGCGGGGGTTTCACAGATACGCAGTATTTT. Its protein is CAWTSGGFTDTQYF.

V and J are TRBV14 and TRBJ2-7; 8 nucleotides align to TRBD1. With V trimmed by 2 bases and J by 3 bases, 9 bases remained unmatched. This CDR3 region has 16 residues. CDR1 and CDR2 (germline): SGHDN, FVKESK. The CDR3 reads CASSQILTGQVYEQYF. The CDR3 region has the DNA TGTGCCAGCAGCCAAATCCTTACGGGACAGGTCTACGAGCAGTACTTC.